These T cell receptor beta chains were read from a single sample in a study of blood T cells in healthy people across ages. Each CDR3 protein is one row after TCRdb ran MiXCR on the 5' RACE reads. This table has roughly 800,000 distinct CDR3 sequences, more than 45% appearing once. Source material: blood. The receptors were gathered from a man aged 25-45 years in good health. Each CDR3 is given with its conserved first and last residue. Each record gives: V gene, J gene, CDR3 protein.

TRBV7-9	TRBJ2-5	CASSFRGTETQYF
TRBV7-2	TRBJ1-3	CASSLNGGEVHTIYF
TRBV10-3	TRBJ1-2	CAISEWGDSGGYGYTF
TRBV5-5	TRBJ2-1	CASQGLRNEQFF
TRBV29-1	TRBJ2-7	CSVEGTGPYEQYF
TRBV7-2	TRBJ1-2	CASSPKANGYTF
TRBV18	TRBJ2-1	CASSPGREGEQFF
TRBV18	TRBJ1-6	CASSPYRGQSPLHF
TRBV2	TRBJ2-5	CASSDISQETQYF
TRBV15	TRBJ2-5	CATSVGVETQYF
TRBV20-1	TRBJ2-7	CSARDQGSGEQYF
TRBV7-2	TRBJ1-1	CASSTEQMNTEAFF
TRBV5-6	TRBJ1-6	CASSLVSGNSPLHF
TRBV7-9	TRBJ1-1	CASSLTGTGGADTEAFF
TRBV20-1	TRBJ2-1	CSAHSRTSGLDEQFF
TRBV4-3	TRBJ2-7	CASSQVAGVAGDEQYF
TRBV28	TRBJ2-3	CASSFSSGKAQYF
TRBV29-1	TRBJ2-1	CSVVRLAGLYNEQFF
TRBV11-2	TRBJ2-1	CASSLLGLLNEQFF
TRBV6-4	TRBJ2-3	CASSPGRYISTDTQYF
TRBV7-9	TRBJ2-7	CASSPRTGQVYEQYF
TRBV7-2	TRBJ2-7	CASSPTSGTYEQYF
TRBV28	TRBJ2-7	CASSFNGAAYEQYF
TRBV4-3	TRBJ2-1	CASSQVYNQQLSGNEQFF
TRBV4-3	TRBJ2-7	CASSQDQGDYEQYF
TRBV5-1	TRBJ1-1	CASRGGRENTEAFF
TRBV7-9	TRBJ1-2	CASRELAGNGYTF
TRBV29-1	TRBJ2-1	CSVETYQGQANEQFF
TRBV20-1	TRBJ1-2	CSARGLNGYTF
TRBV18	TRBJ2-1	CASSPLGMLGNEQFF
TRBV20-1	TRBJ1-2	CSASTQTNYGYTF
TRBV7-6	TRBJ1-2	CASSLVPAGGYGYTF
TRBV29-1	TRBJ2-1	CSVGSGGHYNEQFF
TRBV20-1	TRBJ1-2	CGATDRELNYGYTF
TRBV29-1	TRBJ1-2	CSVISFGQPNYGYTF
TRBV5-5	TRBJ2-5	CASSWQAQETQYF
TRBV6-5	TRBJ2-7	CASWTSGVSYEQYF
TRBV6-5	TRBJ1-6	CASSWGSSYNSPLHF
TRBV4-1	TRBJ2-3	CASSLGDHTDTQYF
TRBV20-1	TRBJ2-5	CSAKVGERQETQYF
TRBV21-1	TRBJ2-5	CASSKRTSGRARETQYF
TRBV12-3/TRBV12-4	TRBJ1-1	CASRSNDRGPFGAFF